Sequencing of this TCR beta chain was carried out in a study of technical replicates of blood from several donors. The data were produced by immunoSEQ multiplex PCR, yet TCRdb's version contains in-frame clones alone and is incomplete. The sample records tens of thousands of clones, about nine tenths being singletons. This CDR3 spans 14 amino acids. Per the germline V gene, CDR1 is SGHTA and CDR2 is FQGNSA. The V segment lost 5 bases and the J segment 3 bases; nucleotides outside the gene matches: 4. Sequencing input: PBMCs. The chain carries TRBV7-2 and TRBJ1-5, with TRBD1 matching 7 bases. This TCR was sampled from a human donor in good health. Some clones in this sample may be carry-over from other donors' samples. In DNA, the CDR3 is TGTGCCAGCAGCCTTGACAGGGTCAATCAGCCCCAGCATTTT. This encodes CASSLDRVNQPQHF.